This T cell receptor beta chain was sequenced for a study of PD-1 blockade in classical Hodgkin lymphoma. Brentuximab vedotin exposure varied, and every patient relapsed after autologous stem cell transplantation. Note on this clone: What it recognizes is unknown.

The study's findings and limits: Relapsed/refractory patients reportedly had the lowest baseline TCR diversity, below newly diagnosed patients, who were below healthy donors.

Sequenced by immunoSEQ multiplex PCR; TCRdb stores in-frame clones only, minus some. The data hold about 13,000 clones, with about 87% observed a single time. The CDR3 is made up of 15 amino acids. Germline V gene sequence: CDR1 SGHTA, CDR2 FQGTGA. V lost 5 bases and J lost 1, with 12 bases in between. The receptor's source is a human donor with classical Hodgkin lymphoma. J is TRBJ2-1 and V is TRBV7-3; D may match TRBD1 or TRBD2 (5 bases each). The input for sequencing was peripheral blood mononuclear cells (PBMCs), taken at baseline. The CDR3 bases are TGTGCCAGCAGCCCCCGAGGGGATTCCTACAATGAGCAGTTCTTC. It yields the protein CASSPRGDSYNEQFF.